The T cell receptor beta chain under discussion was sequenced for a study of blood T cell repertoires in COVID-19. Overall study context: The United States, Italy and Spain provided the acute and convalescent COVID-19 samples. The analysed material was cDNA or gDNA that came from T cells, B-cell-depleted T cells, or PBMCs.

Here immunoSEQ multiplex PCR was the method, and the copy in TCRdb shows in-frame clones only, minus some. The sample shows about 160,000 clones, approximately 88% of them seen only once. CDR3 length: 16 amino acids. Between the trimmed V and J ends, which lost 5 bases and 5 bases, there was a span of 18 bases. Per germline, CDR1 SGHNT and CDR2 YENEEA. The sequence was collected from a woman aged 55-70 years with acute or convalescent COVID-19. The sequenced sample consisted of peripheral blood. V usage is TRBV11-3 and J usage is TRBJ2-2; D may be TRBD1 (6 bases). Written as DNA, the CDR3 is TGTGCCAGCAGCCAAGGGGGTTCGGAGAGGACCGGGGAGCTGTTTTTT. It specifies CASSQGGSERTGELFF.